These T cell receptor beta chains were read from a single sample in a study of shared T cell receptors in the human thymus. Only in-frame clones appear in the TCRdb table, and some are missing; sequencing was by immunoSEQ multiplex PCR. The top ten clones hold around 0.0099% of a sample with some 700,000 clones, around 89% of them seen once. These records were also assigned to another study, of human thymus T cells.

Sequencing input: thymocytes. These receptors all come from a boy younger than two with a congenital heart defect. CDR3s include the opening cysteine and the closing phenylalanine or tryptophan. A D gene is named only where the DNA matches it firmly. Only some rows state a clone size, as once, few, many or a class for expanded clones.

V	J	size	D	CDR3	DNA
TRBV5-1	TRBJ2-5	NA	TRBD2	CASRRGGLAGANRYQETQYF	TGCGCCAGCAGGCGTGGAGGGCTAGCGGGGGCCAACAGGTACCAAGAGACCCAGTACTTC
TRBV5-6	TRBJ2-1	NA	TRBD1	CASSRKGATGGRDEQFF	TGTGCCAGCAGCCGGAAAGGCGCGACAGGGGGTCGGGATGAGCAGTTCTTC
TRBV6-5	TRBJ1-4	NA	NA	CASSYSAGDEKLFF	TGTGCCAGCAGTTACTCGGCAGGGGATGAAAAACTGTTTTTT
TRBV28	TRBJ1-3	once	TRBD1	CASSKKTGSPGNTIYF	TGTGCCAGCAGTAAGAAGACAGGGTCCCCTGGAAACACCATATATTTT
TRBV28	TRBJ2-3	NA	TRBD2	CASSWGAGGRNGTDTQYF	TGTGCCAGCAGTTGGGGAGCGGGGGGAAGGAATGGCACAGATACGCAGTATTTT
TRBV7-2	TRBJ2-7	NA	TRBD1	CASRSGTGSFPYEQYF	TGTGCCAGCAGGTCCGGGACAGGGTCCTTTCCTTACGAGCAGTACTTC
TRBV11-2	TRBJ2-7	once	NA	CASSPSLAPSSYEQYF	TGTGCCAGCAGCCCTTCGCTAGCCCCAAGCTCCTACGAGCAGTACTTC
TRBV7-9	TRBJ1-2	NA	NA	CASSSPQLNFNGYTF	TGTGCCAGCAGCTCCCCCCAACTTAATTTTAACGGCTACACCTTC
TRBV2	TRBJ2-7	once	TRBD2	CASSDPSGRSYEQYF	TGTGCCAGCAGTGACCCTAGCGGGAGATCCTACGAGCAGTACTTC
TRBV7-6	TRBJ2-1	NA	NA	CASSPRTGNNEQFF	TGTGCCAGCAGCCCCAGAACAGGGAACAATGAGCAGTTCTTC
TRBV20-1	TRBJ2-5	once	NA	CSAGLSETQYF	TGCAGTGCTGGCCTCTCGGAGACCCAGTACTTC
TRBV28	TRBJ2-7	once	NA	CASSFRQGGNPPAGEQYF	TGTGCCAGCAGTTTTCGTCAGGGCGGGAACCCCCCTGCTGGGGAGCAGTACTTC
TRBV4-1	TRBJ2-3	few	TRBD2	CASSLTAAGSSDTDTQYF	TGCGCCAGCAGCCTTACCGCAGCGGGATCGTCCGACACAGATACGCAGTATTTT
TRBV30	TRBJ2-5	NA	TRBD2	CASNLAGIETQYF	TGTGCCTCTAATCTAGCGGGAATAGAGACCCAGTACTTC
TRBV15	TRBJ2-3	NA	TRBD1	CATSPGWTGAGTDTQYF	TGTGCCACCAGTCCCGGGTGGACAGGGGCAGGCACAGATACGCAGTATTTT
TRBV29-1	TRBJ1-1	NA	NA	CSVLFTEAFF	TGCAGCGTTCTATTTACTGAAGCTTTCTTT
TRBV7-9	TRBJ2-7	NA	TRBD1	CASSFSGQAIDEQYF	TGTGCCAGCAGCTTCTCCGGACAGGCGATCGACGAGCAGTACTTC
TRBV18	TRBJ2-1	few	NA	CASSPCRGNRGINEQFF	TGTGCCAGCTCACCATGTCGGGGGAACAGGGGAATCAATGAGCAGTTCTTC
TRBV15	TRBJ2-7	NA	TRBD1	CATSRDLQGASEQYF	TGTGCCACCAGCAGAGATTTGCAGGGGGCGAGCGAGCAGTACTTC
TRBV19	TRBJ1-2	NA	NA	CASTLDLVRGYDYTF	TGTGCCAGTACCCTTGATCTCGTCCGAGGCTATGACTACACCTTC
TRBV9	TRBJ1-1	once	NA	CASSVAYVQGKGTEAFF	TGTGCCAGCAGCGTAGCTTATGTCCAGGGGAAAGGGACTGAAGCTTTCTTT
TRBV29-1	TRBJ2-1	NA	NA	CSAGGQKEQFF	TGCAGCGCCGGGGGACAGAAGGAGCAGTTCTTC
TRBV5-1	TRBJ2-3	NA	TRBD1	CASSPRSRDRGHTDTQYF	TGCGCCAGCAGCCCCCGGTCCCGGGACAGGGGGCACACAGATACGCAGTATTTT
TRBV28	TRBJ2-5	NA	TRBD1	CASSLHDRVETQYF	TGTGCCAGCAGTTTACACGACAGGGTGGAGACCCAGTACTTC
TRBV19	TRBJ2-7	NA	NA	CASSLGHRVSYEQYF	TGTGCCAGTAGTTTGGGACACCGGGTCTCCTACGAGCAGTACTTC
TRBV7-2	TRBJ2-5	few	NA	CASSLRTPIQETQYF	TGTGCCAGCAGCTTACGGACTCCGATCCAAGAGACCCAGTACTTC
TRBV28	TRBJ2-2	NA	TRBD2	CACSTGTSAEGELFF	TGTGCCTGTTCTACCGGGACTAGCGCGGAAGGGGAGCTGTTTTTT
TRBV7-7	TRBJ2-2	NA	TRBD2	CASSLLLGLAGDDTGELFF	TGTGCCAGCAGCCTCCTCCTAGGACTAGCGGGAGATGACACCGGGGAGCTGTTTTTT
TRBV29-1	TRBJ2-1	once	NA	CSVEDPTGSEQFF	TGCAGCGTTGAAGACCCGACCGGGAGTGAGCAGTTCTTC
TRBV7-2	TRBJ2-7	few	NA	CASARVSGLLEQYF	TGTGCCAGCGCTCGCGTCAGCGGTTTATTGGAGCAGTACTTC
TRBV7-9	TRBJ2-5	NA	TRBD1	CASSPRQGAIWETQYF	TGTGCCAGCAGCCCTAGACAGGGGGCGATTTGGGAGACCCAGTACTTC
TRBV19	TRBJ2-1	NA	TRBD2	CASSNTRRREVPNEQFF	TGTGCCAGTAGTAATACTCGGCGGCGGGAGGTCCCCAATGAGCAGTTCTTC
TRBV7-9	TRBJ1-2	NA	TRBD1	CASQQGADGYTF	TGTGCCAGCCAACAGGGGGCGGATGGCTACACCTTC
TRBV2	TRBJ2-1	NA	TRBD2	CASSARLAGDNEQFF	TGTGCCAGCAGTGCCCGACTAGCGGGGGACAATGAGCAGTTCTTC
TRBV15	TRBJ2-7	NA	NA	CATSRGDLYSYEQYF	TGTGCCACCAGCAGAGGGGACTTGTACTCCTACGAGCAGTACTTC
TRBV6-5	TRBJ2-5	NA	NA	CASSPGTGATQYF	TGTGCCAGCAGCCCCGGGACTGGGGCTACCCAGTACTTC
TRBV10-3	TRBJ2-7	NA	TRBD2	CAISEASGESSYEQYF	TGTGCCATCAGTGAGGCTAGCGGTGAGAGCTCCTACGAGCAGTACTTC